The next 18 T cell receptor beta chains were all read from a single sample in a study of early stage breast cancer tumors. Data came from immunoSEQ multiplex PCR; TCRdb stores just in-frame clones and leaves some out. The repertoire holds fewer than 30,000 clones, with roughly 55% as singletons. Sequencing was carried out using breast tumor tissue. These receptors were collected from a person aged 45 to 60 with breast cancer.

The chain carries TRBV10-3 and TRBJ1-3; no clear D. Germline V gene data show CDR1 as ENHRY and CDR2 as SYGVKD. This CDR3 is built from 17 residues. V was pared by 2 bases and J by 1 base, with 15 bases between. The CDR3 region has the DNA TGTGCCATCAGTGAGCCCGGGAACCCCGATTCTGGAAACACCATATATTTT. Encoded protein: CAISEPGNPDSGNTIYF.

Only a few counts were recorded for this clone. The chain recombines TRBV2 with TRBJ2-2; possible D gene TRBD1, 6 bases. The germline CDR1 and CDR2 sequences are SNHLY and FYNNEI. Trimming removed 2 bases from V and 3 bases from J, with 10 bases in between. The CDR3 has 15 amino acids. The CDR3 protein is CASSERQAHTGELFF. CDR3 bases: TGTGCCAGCAGTGAAAGACAGGCCCACACCGGGGAGCTGTTTTTT.

The J gene is TRBJ2-2, the V gene TRBV15; TRBD2 is a possible D gene (7 bases). The V gene's germline CDR1 is LNHNV and CDR2 YYDKDF (reference sequence). V was clipped by 0 bases and J by 4 bases, with 15 bases between them. The CDR3 runs 17 residues. In nucleotides, the CDR3 is TGTGCCACCAGCAGAGATTTGGGGGGGGCGAGCACCGGGGAGCTGTTTTTT. This codes for CATSRDLGGASTGELFF.

V is TRBV9 and J is TRBJ2-3; 7 nucleotides align to TRBD2. From germline, CDR1 is SGDLS and CDR2 YYNGEE. V shed 0 bases, J shed 3 bases, and the junction held 19 bases outside the gene matches. The CDR3 totals 20 residues. The CDR3, as DNA: TGTGCCAGCAGCGTAGGAGGGGCCCTAAGGAGAGGGAGGGAGACAGATACGCAGTATTTT. Translated, it gives CASSVGGALRRGRETDTQYF. Full variable domain (remainder filled in from reference TRBV9 and TRBJ2-3): DSGVTQTPKHLITATGQRVTLRCSPRSGDLSVYWYQQSLDQGLQFLIQYYNGEERAKGNILERFSAQQFPDLHSELNLSSLELGDSALYFCASSVGGALRRGRETDTQYFGPGTRLTVL.

The CDR3 sequence: CASSGTSVETQYF. DNA for the CDR3: TGTGCCAGCAGCGGGACTAGCGTAGAGACCCAGTACTTC. The genes are TRBV9 and TRBJ2-5; 9 bases map to TRBD2. There are 13 residues in the CDR3. Germline loops: CDR1 SGDLS, CDR2 YYNGEE. J gave up 4 bases and V 3 bases, and 1 base lay outside the gene matches.

The gene calls are TRBV7-9 and TRBJ2-2; 14 bases match TRBD2. Unmatched junction bases numbered 4, after V lost 1 base and J lost 6 bases. The germline V gene has CDR1 SEHNR and CDR2 FQNEAQ (reference sequence). The CDR3 extends over 17 amino acids. The CDR3 DNA reads as TGTGCCAGCAGCTTAGAGACTAGCGGGAGGGCGGCCGGGGAGCTGTTTTTT. This gives the protein CASSLETSGRAAGELFF.

As concerns this clone: In the same sample, other DNA sequences code for this CDR3. This chain links TRBV27 with TRBJ1-2, with D unclear. From germline, CDR1 is MNHEY and CDR2 SMNVEV (reference sequence). The CDR3 totals 13 residues. Trimming pared 0 bases from V and 3 bases from J, leaving 5 bases between. CDR3 sequence: CASSLSGDYGYTF. Written as DNA, the CDR3 is TGTGCCAGCAGTTTATCTGGTGACTATGGCTACACCTTC.

This clone was counted many times. V gene TRBV7-9 combines with J gene TRBJ1-3; TRBD1 is a possible D gene (6 bases). Germline CDR1 reads SEHNR; CDR2 reads FQNEAQ (reference sequence). This CDR3 has 15 amino acids. V was clipped by 5 bases and J by 2 bases, with 13 bases between them. The DNA of the CDR3 is TGTGCCAGCAGCCCCCCAGGGGTGGCTGGAAACACCATATATTTT. Residues: CASSPPGVAGNTIYF.

The chain links TRBV28 to TRBJ2-3; 7 positions match TRBD2. The V and J ends lost 2 bases and 0 bases, in that order; junction bases with no gene match: 8. CDR3 length: 17 residues. CDR1 is MDHEN, CDR2 SYDVKM, per germline. DNA for the CDR3: TGTGCCAGCAGTTTACGGCTAGCGGAGACTAGCACAGATACGCAGTATTTT. Translation: CASSLRLAETSTDTQYF.

CDR3 sequence reads: CASSRQGGSYEQYF. CDR3 coding DNA: TGTGCCAGCAGTCGCCAGGGCGGTTCCTACGAGCAGTACTTC. V usage is TRBV2 and J usage is TRBJ2-7, with D tentatively TRBD1 (5 bases). Germline V gene sequence: CDR1 SNHLY, CDR2 FYNNEI. The CDR3 is 14 amino acids. Trimming shortened V by 5 bases and J by 1 base, and 12 bases separated the two germline ends.

This clone was seen a few times. V is TRBV7-9 and J is TRBJ1-2; D gene unclear. V shed 6 bases and J shed 4 bases, with 12 bases lying between them. Looked up from germline, CDR1 is SEHNR and CDR2 is FQNEAQ (reference sequence). This CDR3 has 13 residues. The CDR3 is CASRPFSTYGYTF. In DNA form, the CDR3 reads TGTGCCAGCAGGCCCTTTTCCACCTATGGCTACACCTTC.

This clone was recorded a few times. The genes are TRBV5-6 and TRBJ2-1; D is uncertain. The CDR3 loop spans 11 amino acids. The V gene's germline CDR1 is SGHDT and CDR2 YYEEEE. Between the trimmed V and J ends, which lost 2 bases and 6 bases, there was a span of 3 bases. CDR3 protein: CASSLANEQFF. CDR3 nucleotides: TGTGCCAGCAGCTTAGCCAATGAGCAGTTCTTC.

The rearrangement links TRBV15 to TRBJ2-1; no clear D. Deletions cut 8 bases from V and 8 bases from J, with 13 bases between. The CDR3 is 12 amino acids. In germline, CDR1 is LNHNV, CDR2 YYDKDF (reference sequence). This CDR3 reads CATQLDRDEQFF. The CDR3 DNA sequence: TGTGCCACCCAGCTTGACCGCGATGAGCAGTTCTTC.

This chain connects TRBV7-6 to TRBJ2-1; 9 bases align to TRBD2. The CDR3 has 16 residues. Per germline, CDR1 SGHVS and CDR2 FNYEAQ. J gave up 10 bases and V 5 bases, and 15 bases lay outside the gene matches. The DNA of the CDR3 is TGTGCCAGCAGCCTCGGGACTAGCAGCCAGAGAGAGGAGCAGTTCTTC. It is translated as CASSLGTSSQREEQFF.

This clone is a singleton in its sample. V is TRBV2 and J is TRBJ2-6; TRBD1 might be the D (6 bases). Trimming removed 4 bases from V and 1 base from J, with 23 bases in between. The CDR3 is made up of 20 amino acids. The germline V gene encodes CDR1 SNHLY and CDR2 FYNNEI. The CDR3 spells CASSGKDSFRGFSGANVLTF. The CDR3 DNA is TGTGCCAGCAGTGGGAAGGACAGCTTTAGGGGATTTTCTGGGGCCAACGTCCTGACTTTC.

The chain joins TRBV18 to TRBJ1-1, with a possible D match to TRBD1 (5 bases). The CDR3 is made up of 14 amino acids. V gave up 2 bases and J gave up 1 base, with 8 bases separating them. Germline loops: CDR1 KGHSH, CDR2 LQKENI. CDR3: CASSPMGGNTEAFF. The CDR3, as DNA: TGTGCCAGCTCACCAATGGGGGGGAACACTGAAGCTTTCTTT. The variable domain in full, with the rest retrieved from reference TRBV18 and TRBJ1-1, is NAGVMQNPRHLVRRRGQEARLRCSPMKGHSHVYWYRQLPEEGLKFMVYLQKENIIDESGMPKERFSAEFPKEGPSILRIQQVVRGDSAAYFCASSPMGGNTEAFFGQGTRLTVV.

About this clone: A junction boundary mismatches the germline segment, possibly from a read error. J is TRBJ2-3 and V is TRBV5-1; TRBD2 matches at 9 bases. This CDR3 has 16 residues. In germline, CDR1 is SGHRS, CDR2 YFSETQ. The CDR3 DNA reads as TGCGCCAGCAGCTTTCTAGTCGGGACTAGCACGGATACGCAGTATTTT. Translating it yields CASSFLVGTSTDTQYF.

V usage is TRBV30 and J usage is TRBJ1-2; the D is unclear. Trimming shortened V by 0 bases and J by 0 bases, and 11 bases separated the two germline ends. Germline V gene sequence: CDR1 GTSNPN, CDR2 SVGIG (reference sequence). The CDR3 totals 15 residues. CDR3 residues: CAWSVLAGANYGYTF. The CDR3 region has the DNA TGTGCCTGGAGTGTACTAGCAGGTGCTAACTATGGCTACACCTTC.